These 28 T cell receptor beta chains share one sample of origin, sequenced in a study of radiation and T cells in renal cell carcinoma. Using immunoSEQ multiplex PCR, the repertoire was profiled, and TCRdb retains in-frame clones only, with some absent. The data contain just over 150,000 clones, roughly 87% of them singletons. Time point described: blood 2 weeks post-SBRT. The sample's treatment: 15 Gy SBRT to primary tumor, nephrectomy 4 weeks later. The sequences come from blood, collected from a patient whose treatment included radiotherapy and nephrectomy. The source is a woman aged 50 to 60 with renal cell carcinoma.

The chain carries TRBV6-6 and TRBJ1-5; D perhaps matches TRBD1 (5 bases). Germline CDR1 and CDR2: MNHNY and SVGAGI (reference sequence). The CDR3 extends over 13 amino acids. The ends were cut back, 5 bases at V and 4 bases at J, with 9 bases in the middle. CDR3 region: CASSNQGNQPQHF. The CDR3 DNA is TGTGCCAGCAGTAATCAGGGTAATCAGCCCCAGCATTTT.

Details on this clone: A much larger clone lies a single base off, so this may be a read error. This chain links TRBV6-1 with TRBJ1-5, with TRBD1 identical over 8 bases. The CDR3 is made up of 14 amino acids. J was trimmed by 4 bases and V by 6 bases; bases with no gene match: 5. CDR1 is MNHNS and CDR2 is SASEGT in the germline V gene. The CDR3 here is CASRRTGRNQPQHF. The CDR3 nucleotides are TGTGCCAGCAGAAGGACAGGGCGGAATCAGCCCCAGCATTTT.

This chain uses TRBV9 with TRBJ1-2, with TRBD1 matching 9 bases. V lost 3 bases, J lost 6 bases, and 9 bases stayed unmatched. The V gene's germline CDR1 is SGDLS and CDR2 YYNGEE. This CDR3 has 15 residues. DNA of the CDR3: TGTGCCAGCAGCGGCACGACAGGGGGAATCGATGGCTACACCTTC. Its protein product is CASSGTTGGIDGYTF.

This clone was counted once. CDR3 sequence (DNA): TGTGCCAGCTCAGGACCGGGGGGGAACACTGAAGCTTTCTTT. This codes for CASSGPGGNTEAFF. The chain has TRBV18 and TRBJ1-1; TRBD1 is a possible D gene (5 bases). The CDR3 has 14 amino acids. V lost 5 bases to trimming and J lost 1 base, with 11 bases between them. Germline CDR1 and CDR2: KGHSH and LQKENI.

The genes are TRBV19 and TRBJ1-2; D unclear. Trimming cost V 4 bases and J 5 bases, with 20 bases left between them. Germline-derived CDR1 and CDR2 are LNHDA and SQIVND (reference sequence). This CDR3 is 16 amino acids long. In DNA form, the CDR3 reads TGTGCCAGTAGTACCCAAGTGGGCAGAAGTCCTTATGGCTACACCTTC. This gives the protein CASSTQVGRSPYGYTF. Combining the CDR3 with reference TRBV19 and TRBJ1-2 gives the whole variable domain DGGITQSPKYLFRKEGQNVTLSCEQNLNHDAMYWYRQDPGQGLRLIYYSQIVNDFQKGDIAEGYSVSREKKESFPLTVTSAQKNPTAFYLCASSTQVGRSPYGYTFGSGTRLTVV.

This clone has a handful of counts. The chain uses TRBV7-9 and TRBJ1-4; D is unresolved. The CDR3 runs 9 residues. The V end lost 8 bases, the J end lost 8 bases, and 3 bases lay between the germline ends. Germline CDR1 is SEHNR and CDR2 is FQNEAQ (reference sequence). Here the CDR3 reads CASGEKLFF. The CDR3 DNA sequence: TGTGCCAGCGGGGAAAAACTGTTTTTT.

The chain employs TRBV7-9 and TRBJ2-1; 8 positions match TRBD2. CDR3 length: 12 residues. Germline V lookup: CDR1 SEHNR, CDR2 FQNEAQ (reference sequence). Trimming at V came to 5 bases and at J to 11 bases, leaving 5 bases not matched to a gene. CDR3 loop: CASSIERGKQFF. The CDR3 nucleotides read TGTGCCAGCAGCATCGAGCGGGGGAAGCAGTTCTTC.

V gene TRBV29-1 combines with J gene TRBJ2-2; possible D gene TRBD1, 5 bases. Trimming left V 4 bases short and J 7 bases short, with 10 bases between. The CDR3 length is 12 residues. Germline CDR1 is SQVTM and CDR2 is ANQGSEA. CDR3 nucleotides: TGCAGCGTTGCTGGGGCCGACGGGGAGCTGTTTTTT. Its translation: CSVAGADGELFF.

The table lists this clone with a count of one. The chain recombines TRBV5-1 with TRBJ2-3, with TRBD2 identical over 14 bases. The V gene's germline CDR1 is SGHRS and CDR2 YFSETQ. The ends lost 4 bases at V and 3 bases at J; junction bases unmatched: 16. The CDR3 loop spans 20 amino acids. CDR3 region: CASSAKTSGGALLGTDTQYF. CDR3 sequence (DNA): TGCGCCAGCAGCGCTAAGACTAGCGGGGGGGCCTTACTTGGGACAGATACGCAGTATTTT.

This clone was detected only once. CDR3 residues: CATSRPGLAGDTQYF. CDR3 coding DNA: TGTGCCACCAGCAGACCGGGACTAGCGGGGGATACGCAGTATTTT. The gene calls are TRBV15 and TRBJ2-3; TRBD2 matches 13 bases. The germline gives CDR1 LNHNV, CDR2 YYDKDF (reference sequence). The V segment lost 2 bases and the J segment 6 bases; nucleotides outside the gene matches: 2. This CDR3 is built from 15 residues.

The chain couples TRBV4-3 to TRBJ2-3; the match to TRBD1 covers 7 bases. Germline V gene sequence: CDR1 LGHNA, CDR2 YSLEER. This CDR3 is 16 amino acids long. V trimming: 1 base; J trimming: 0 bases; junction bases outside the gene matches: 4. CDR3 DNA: TGCGCCAGCAGCCAAGCCGGGACAGAGAGCACAGATACGCAGTATTTT. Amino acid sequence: CASSQAGTESTDTQYF.

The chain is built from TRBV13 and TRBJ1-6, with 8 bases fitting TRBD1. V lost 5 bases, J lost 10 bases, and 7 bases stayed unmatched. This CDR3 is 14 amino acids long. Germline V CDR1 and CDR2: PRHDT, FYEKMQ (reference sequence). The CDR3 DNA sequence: TGTGCCAGCAGCCCAGGGGGCGCGTACTCACCCCTCCACTTT. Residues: CASSPGGAYSPLHF.

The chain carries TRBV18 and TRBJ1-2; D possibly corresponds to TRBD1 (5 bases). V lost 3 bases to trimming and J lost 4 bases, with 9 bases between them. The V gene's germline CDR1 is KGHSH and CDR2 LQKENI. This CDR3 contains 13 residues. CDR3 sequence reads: CASSPRDGYGYTF. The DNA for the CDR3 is TGTGCCAGCTCACCCCGGGACGGCTATGGCTACACCTTC.

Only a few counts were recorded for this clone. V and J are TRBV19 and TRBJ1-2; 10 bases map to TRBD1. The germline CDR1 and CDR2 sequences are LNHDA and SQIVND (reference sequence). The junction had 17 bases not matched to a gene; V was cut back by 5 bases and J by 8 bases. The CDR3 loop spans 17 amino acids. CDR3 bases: TGTGCCAGTAGTCCAACCCGGGACAGGGGATCCTCTGGGGGCTACACCTTC. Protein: CASSPTRDRGSSGGYTF.

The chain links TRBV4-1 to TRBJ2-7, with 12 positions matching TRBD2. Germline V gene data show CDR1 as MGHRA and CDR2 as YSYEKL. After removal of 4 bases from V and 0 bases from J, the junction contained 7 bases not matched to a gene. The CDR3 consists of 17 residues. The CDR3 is CASSRPTSGGTSYEQYF. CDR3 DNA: TGCGCCAGCAGCCGCCCTACTAGCGGGGGGACCTCCTACGAGCAGTACTTC.

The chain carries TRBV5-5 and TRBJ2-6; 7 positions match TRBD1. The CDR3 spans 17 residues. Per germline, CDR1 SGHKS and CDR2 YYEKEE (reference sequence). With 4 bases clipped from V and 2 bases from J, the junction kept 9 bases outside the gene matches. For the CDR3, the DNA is TGTGCCAGCAGCGTATCTCGCACAGGGGCTGGGGCCAACGTCCTGACTTTC. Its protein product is CASSVSRTGAGANVLTF.

CDR3 nucleotides: TGTGCCAGCAGTTATGAGGGAGGGCTTCGGGGCTACACCTTC. This encodes CASSYEGGLRGYTF. J is TRBJ1-2 and V is TRBV6-5, with D uncertain. CDR3 size: 14 residues. Trimming removed 3 bases at V and 8 bases at J, with 16 bases between. CDR1 MNHEY and CDR2 SVGAGI come from the germline V gene.

The CDR3 coding sequence is TGTGCCAGCAGTGAAGTAAGGGGTCGGTTGACTGAAGCTTTCTTT. Its protein is CASSEVRGRLTEAFF. V usage is TRBV6-1 and J usage is TRBJ1-1; possible D gene TRBD1, 5 bases. Trimming removed 1 base at V and 5 bases at J, with 14 bases between. CDR1 is MNHNS, CDR2 SASEGT, per germline. The CDR3 covers 15 residues.

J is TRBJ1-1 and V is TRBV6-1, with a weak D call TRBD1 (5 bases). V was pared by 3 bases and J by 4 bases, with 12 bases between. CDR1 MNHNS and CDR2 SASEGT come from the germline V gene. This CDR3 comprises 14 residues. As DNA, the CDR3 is TGTGCCAGCAGTGAGGAGGGGCAAGTCACTGAAGCTTTCTTT. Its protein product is CASSEEGQVTEAFF.

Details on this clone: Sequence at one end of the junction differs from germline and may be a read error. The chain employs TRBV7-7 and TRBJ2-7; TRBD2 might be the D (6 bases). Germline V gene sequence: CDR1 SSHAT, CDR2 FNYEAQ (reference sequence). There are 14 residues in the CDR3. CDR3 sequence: CASSPVPGSYEQYF. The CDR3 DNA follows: TGTGCTAGCAGCCCAGTACCCGGGAGTTACGAGCAGTACTTC.

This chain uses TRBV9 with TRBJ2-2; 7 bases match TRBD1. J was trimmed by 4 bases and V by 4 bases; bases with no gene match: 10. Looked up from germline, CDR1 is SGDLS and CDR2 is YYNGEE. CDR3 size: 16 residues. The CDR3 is CASSTRQGGVTGELFF. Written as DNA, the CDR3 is TGTGCCAGCAGCACCCGACAGGGTGGGGTCACCGGGGAGCTGTTTTTT.

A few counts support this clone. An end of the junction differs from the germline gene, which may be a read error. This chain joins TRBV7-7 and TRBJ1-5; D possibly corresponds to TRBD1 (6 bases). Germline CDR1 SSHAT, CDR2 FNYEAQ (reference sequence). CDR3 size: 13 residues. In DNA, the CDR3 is TGTGCTAGCAGCTTAGACAGGTCTCAGCCCCAGCATTTT. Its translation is CASSLDRSQPQHF.

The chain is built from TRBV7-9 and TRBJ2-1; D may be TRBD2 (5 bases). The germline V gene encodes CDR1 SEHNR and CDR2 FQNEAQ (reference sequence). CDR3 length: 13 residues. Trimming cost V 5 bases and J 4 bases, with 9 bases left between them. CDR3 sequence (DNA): TGTGCCAGCAGCCCCGGGAATTACAATGAGCAGTTCTTC. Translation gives CASSPGNYNEQFF.

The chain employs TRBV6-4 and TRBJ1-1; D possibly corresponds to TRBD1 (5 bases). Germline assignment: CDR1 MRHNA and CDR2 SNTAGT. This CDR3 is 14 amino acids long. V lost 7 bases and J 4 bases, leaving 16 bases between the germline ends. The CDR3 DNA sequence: TGTGCCAGCAAAGTTTCGGGGCTGGGCACTGAAGCTTTCTTT. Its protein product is CASKVSGLGTEAFF.

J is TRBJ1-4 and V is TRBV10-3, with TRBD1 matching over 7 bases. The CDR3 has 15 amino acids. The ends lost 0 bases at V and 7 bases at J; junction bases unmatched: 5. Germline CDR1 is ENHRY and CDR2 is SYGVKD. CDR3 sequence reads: CAISESPTGPEKLFF. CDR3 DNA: TGTGCCATCAGTGAGTCGCCGACAGGGCCTGAAAAACTGTTTTTT.

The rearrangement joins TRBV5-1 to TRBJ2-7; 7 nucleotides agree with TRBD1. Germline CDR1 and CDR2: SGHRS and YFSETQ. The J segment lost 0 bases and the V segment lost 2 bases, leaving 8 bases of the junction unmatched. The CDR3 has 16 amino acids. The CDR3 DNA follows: TGCGCCAGCAGCTTTTCCGGGACAGAGACCTCCTACGAGCAGTACTTC. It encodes CASSFSGTETSYEQYF.

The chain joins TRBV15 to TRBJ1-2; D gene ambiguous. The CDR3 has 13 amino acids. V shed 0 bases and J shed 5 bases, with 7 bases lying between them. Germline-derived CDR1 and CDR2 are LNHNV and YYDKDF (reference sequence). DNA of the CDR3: TGTGCCACCAGCAGAGATCGGGGATATGGCTACACCTTC. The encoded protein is CATSRDRGYGYTF.

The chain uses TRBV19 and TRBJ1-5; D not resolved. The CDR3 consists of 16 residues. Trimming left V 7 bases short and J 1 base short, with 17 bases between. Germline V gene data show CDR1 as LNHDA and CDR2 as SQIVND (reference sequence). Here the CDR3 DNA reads TGTGCCAGTAAAGGCCTTGGGGTTGTGAGCAATCAGCCCCAGCATTTT. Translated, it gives CASKGLGVVSNQPQHF.